These T cell receptor beta chains were read from a single sample in a study of cytomegalovirus exposure and HLA in healthy donors. TCRdb's copy holds only in-frame clones and misses some; the assay was immunoSEQ multiplex PCR. The sample records 130,000 or so clones, roughly 91% being singletons. Sequencing was done on a sample of PBMCs. All receptors derive from a man aged 25-45 years in good health and CMV-seronegative. Each CDR3 is given with its conserved first and last residue. D genes are given only for firm matches. Size values are once, few and many counts, or a class for expanded clones, and some rows have none.

CASGLWSPGGEKLFF,TGTGCTAGTGGTTTATGGTCCCCCGGGGGGGAAAAACTGTTTTTT,.,TRBJ1-4,.,TRBV12-5
CASSPMSQGAYGYTF,TGTGCCAGCAGCCCGATGAGTCAGGGGGCCTATGGCTACACCTTC,TRBD1,TRBJ1-2,.,TRBV9
CASSPTGNTEAFF,TGTGCCAGCTCACCAACAGGGAACACTGAAGCTTTCTTT,.,TRBJ1-1,.,TRBV18
CAFSTPGTGRWDPEAFF,TGTGCCTTCTCGACCCCCGGGACAGGGAGGTGGGATCCTGAGGCTTTCTTT,TRBD1,TRBJ1-1,.,TRBV5-4
CASNPLAGGAYNEQFF,TGTGCCAGCAACCCACTAGCGGGGGGAGCCTACAATGAGCAGTTCTTC,TRBD2,TRBJ2-1,.,TRBV27
CASSLGAWLAGGPGNEQFF,TGTGCCAGCAGCTTAGGTGCTTGGCTAGCGGGGGGGCCAGGTAATGAGCAGTTCTTC,TRBD2,TRBJ2-1,.,TRBV7-9
CASTPGYGNEKLFF,TGTGCCAGTACCCCGGGATATGGTAATGAAAAACTGTTTTTT,.,TRBJ1-4,.,TRBV19
CASSFSSMYEQYF,TGTGCCAGCAGCTTTTCCAGTATGTACGAGCAGTACTTC,.,TRBJ2-7,.,TRBV7-9
CASSSLQGQQETQYF,TGTGCCAGCAGCTCCCTCCAGGGACAGCAAGAGACCCAGTACTTC,TRBD1,TRBJ2-5,.,TRBV11-2
CASSSQAGGQETQYF,TGTGCCAGCAGTTCCCAAGCGGGGGGGCAAGAGACCCAGTACTTC,TRBD2,TRBJ2-5,few,TRBV6-4
CASSRGLAGNEQFF,TGTGCCAGCAGCAGGGGACTAGCCGGGAATGAGCAGTTCTTC,TRBD2,TRBJ2-1,.,TRBV7-8
CASSPGTSGGDEQFF,TGCGCCAGCAGTCCCGGGACTAGCGGGGGCGATGAGCAGTTCTTC,TRBD2,TRBJ2-1,.,TRBV5-1
CASSLTGTNTEAFF,TGCGCCAGCAGCTTGACAGGGACGAACACTGAAGCTTTCTTT,.,TRBJ1-1,once,TRBV5-1
CASSQAYSGHEQYF,TGCGCCAGCAGCCAAGCTTACTCTGGGCACGAGCAGTACTTC,.,TRBJ2-7,.,TRBV4-1
CASSPEYRTDTQYF,TGTGCCAGCTCACCAGAGTACAGAACAGATACGCAGTATTTT,.,TRBJ2-3,.,TRBV18
CASSPPGGGFNEQFF,TGTGCCAGCAGCCCTCCCGGCGGGGGGTTCAATGAGCAGTTCTTC,TRBD2,TRBJ2-1,.,TRBV6-1
CASSPLGQGGWTEAFF,TGTGCCAGCTCACCTCTGGGACAGGGAGGCTGGACTGAAGCTTTCTTT,TRBD1,TRBJ1-1,.,TRBV18
CASTSRNEQYF,TGTGCCAGCACCTCTAGGAACGAGCAGTACTTC,.,TRBJ2-7,.,TRBV6-5
CASSYSLELGTEAFF,TGTGCCAGCAGTTACTCCCTCGAGCTTGGCACTGAAGCTTTCTTT,.,TRBJ1-1,.,TRBV6-6
CASKPLRGGELFF,TGTGCCAGCAAACCCCTTCGGGGGGGGGAGCTGTTTTTT,.,TRBJ2-2,.,TRBV9
CATSSRADRAEGVGGYTF,TGTGCCACCAGCAGCCGAGCTGACAGGGCGGAGGGGGTTGGTGGCTACACCTTC,TRBD1,TRBJ1-2,.,TRBV15
CASSYAAGPINYGYTF,TGTGCCAGCAGTTATGCAGCAGGGCCCATTAACTATGGCTACACCTTC,.,TRBJ1-2,.,TRBV6-5
CASSLQSSGNTIYF,TGTGCCAGCAGTCTACAGAGCTCTGGAAACACCATATATTTT,.,TRBJ1-3,.,TRBV6-5
CASSWGGDNEQFF,TGTGCCAGCAGTTGGGGGGGGGACAATGAGCAGTTCTTC,TRBD2,TRBJ2-1,.,TRBV27
CASLFRGGGGYTF,TGTGCCAGCTTATTTCGGGGTGGTGGCGGCTACACCTTC,.,TRBJ1-2,.,TRBV19
CASSNHGTVNEQFF,TGTGCCAGCAGTAACCATGGGACAGTAAATGAGCAGTTCTTC,TRBD1,TRBJ2-1,few,TRBV25-1
CASSWRFSGGAVDEQFF,TGTGCCAGCAGCTGGCGCTTTAGCGGGGGGGCTGTCGATGAGCAGTTCTTC,TRBD2,TRBJ2-1,.,TRBV11-1
CASETGGRGYGYTF,TGTGCCAGCGAAACAGGGGGTAGAGGCTATGGCTACACCTTC,TRBD1,TRBJ1-2,.,TRBV6-1
CASSLRQEAFF,TGTGCCAGCAGCTTACGACAGGAAGCTTTCTTT,.,TRBJ1-1,.,TRBV13
CASSLSPSGEKLFF,TGCGCCAGCAGCCTTTCCCCATCGGGTGAAAAACTGTTTTTT,.,TRBJ1-4,.,TRBV10-2
CASRNNLQGAEQFF,TGTGCCAGCAGGAATAACCTACAGGGGGCTGAGCAGTTCTTC,TRBD1,TRBJ2-1,.,TRBV14
CASSSGQGGEDEAFF,TGTGCCAGCAGTTCGGGACAGGGGGGAGAGGATGAAGCTTTCTTT,TRBD1,TRBJ1-1,.,TRBV7-9
CASSYGQGAPRTEAFF,TGTGCCAGCAGTTATGGACAGGGGGCTCCGAGGACTGAAGCTTTCTTT,TRBD1,TRBJ1-1,.,TRBV28
CASSFEDRGVVMNTEAFF,TGTGCCAGCAGCTTTGAAGACAGGGGAGTCGTCATGAACACTGAAGCTTTCTTT,TRBD1,TRBJ1-1,.,TRBV11-2
CASSYLMDYPSTDTQYF,TGTGCCAGCAGCTATCTAATGGACTACCCTAGCACAGATACGCAGTATTTT,.,TRBJ2-3,.,TRBV11-2
CASSPNTGTPAAYEQYF,TGTGCCAGCAGCCCCAATACCGGGACACCAGCCGCCTACGAGCAGTACTTC,.,TRBJ2-7,.,TRBV11-2
CASTRQGAYTEAFF,TGTGCCAGCACTAGACAGGGGGCTTACACTGAAGCTTTCTTT,TRBD1,TRBJ1-1,.,TRBV28